Sequencing of this T cell receptor (beta chain) was carried out in a study of T cells in Graves' hyperthyroidism and ophthalmopathy (dated by TCRdb to between 2018 and 2021). With regard to the full study: Peripheral blood samples were taken at the time of initial diagnosis, prior to any treatment. Once sampling was done, hyperthyroidism patients were given methimazole at a starting dose of 30 mg daily, whereas ophthalmopathy patients were given high-dose intravenous methylprednisolone. The paper reports TCR Vbeta CDR3 sequencing of over 120 peripheral blood samples: approximately 41 ophthalmopathy, roughly 74 hyperthyroidism and around 17 progressor patients. TCR V-J signatures able to tell the groups apart were searched for in a discovery cohort of 95 or so patients, of whom roughly 42 had Graves' ophthalmopathy and 55 to 60 had stable Graves' hyperthyroidism. In addition, the study compared T-cell repertoires in thyroid tissue and in blood from roughly 6 Graves' hyperthyroidism patients. The roughly 100 discovery patients were randomly split 7:3 into training and test sets. Whether ophthalmopathy could be predicted prospectively was tested in an independent validation cohort made up of roughly 20 hyperthyroidism patients plus 17 patients who later progressed to ophthalmopathy.

Hyperthyroidism patients were aged 18 to 65 years and newly diagnosed, with disease duration of less than 2 months. Exclusion was applied to patients with uncontrolled infections, other autoimmune diseases, pregnancy or lactation. Diagnoses relied on clinical symptoms, serum thyroxine and TRAb, thyroid ultrasound and orbital computed tomography. Blood from progressor patients was collected at the time of first diagnosis with hyperthyroidism, before any ophthalmopathy symptoms had appeared. PBMCs were isolated from around 10 ml of fresh peripheral blood by Ficoll-Paque density gradient centrifugation. Progressor patients were initially diagnosed with Graves' hyperthyroidism and developed ophthalmopathy during follow-up. Total RNA was extracted using Trizol reagent, and RNA quality was assessed on an Agilent 2100 Bioanalyzer. Notes on this clonotype: This clone's antigen is unknown. This may arise from a read error, as a much more abundant clone is one base away.

The CDR3 runs 14 residues from the cysteine to the phenylalanine. This entry keeps only the CDR3 DNA: 42 bases, framed from base 1. A distance of 9 bases separates the germline ends of V and J, which lose 4 bases and 0 bases respectively. From the germline V gene, CDR1 is MNHEY and CDR2 is SVGEGT. The TCR beta CDR3 regions were amplified from RNA transcripts. The TCR CDR3 was subjected to a first round of RT-PCR using the HTBI primer set and the Qiagen OneStep RT-PCR kit. The libraries were constructed in a second round of multiplex PCR and then size-selected and purified. Sequencing of the libraries was done on an Illumina HiSeq2000 using paired-end 100 bp reads. Per the original workflow: SOAPnuke was used to process the raw data, throwing out any read that contained adapters or uncalled bases, had a mean Phred below 15, or lacked an exact constant-primer or identifier match. COPE v1.2.5 was used to merge the high-quality paired reads, and each unique nucleotide sequence was defined as a clonotype. Clonotypes were aligned to IMGT TRBV, TRBD and TRBJ reference segments using MiTCR v1.1. Only V-J combinations with frequency above 0.0001, covering 99.2% of repertoires, were analysed. A TCS score was defined as the ratio of F50 (clonal expansion) to E x V (chaos), with BLOSUM62-based TCRdist applied between CDR3 peptides within each V-J. Welch's t-statistics and random forest reduced approximately 520 V-J features to roughly 13, which were used in a naive Bayes classifier (R e1071). TCRdb took the public reads, trimmed them with fastp at Q25, ran MiXCR for clone calling and kept in-frame beta chains. Rows are combined by CDR3 protein, so each entry shows the most common genes and DNA. Here the V and J calls rest on TCRdb's processing, not on the authors' analysis. Counted in this sample were hundreds of thousands of distinct CDR3 sequences; around 14% of them appeared once. 5.5% to 7.5% of the sample lies in the top ten.

Broader findings and caveats from the paper: A model built on a 13 V-J signature distinguished ophthalmopathy from stable hyperthyroidism, reaching 85% to 90% sensitivity and about 81% specificity in cross-validation and 80%/75% in testing. Most expanded thyroid clonotypes (frequency above 0.001) were also detected in blood, a finding suggesting that blood repertoires may reflect thyroid immune responses. During validation, the model predicted progression to ophthalmopathy a median of around 7 months ahead of onset, with around 65% sensitivity and roughly 75% specificity. Sample size was not statistically predetermined, and blinding of investigators to group allocation was not performed.

Material for sequencing was blood. In this chain, TRBV6-2 or TRBV6-3 is recombined with TRBJ1-2, with TRBD1 as a weak D call on 5 bases. The TCR sequence derives from a young woman with Graves' hyperthyroidism that later progressed to Graves' ophthalmopathy. The nucleotide sequence is given as TGTGCCAGCAGTTCCCCGGGACCTAACTATGGCTACACCTTC. Its protein product is CASSSPGPNYGYTF.